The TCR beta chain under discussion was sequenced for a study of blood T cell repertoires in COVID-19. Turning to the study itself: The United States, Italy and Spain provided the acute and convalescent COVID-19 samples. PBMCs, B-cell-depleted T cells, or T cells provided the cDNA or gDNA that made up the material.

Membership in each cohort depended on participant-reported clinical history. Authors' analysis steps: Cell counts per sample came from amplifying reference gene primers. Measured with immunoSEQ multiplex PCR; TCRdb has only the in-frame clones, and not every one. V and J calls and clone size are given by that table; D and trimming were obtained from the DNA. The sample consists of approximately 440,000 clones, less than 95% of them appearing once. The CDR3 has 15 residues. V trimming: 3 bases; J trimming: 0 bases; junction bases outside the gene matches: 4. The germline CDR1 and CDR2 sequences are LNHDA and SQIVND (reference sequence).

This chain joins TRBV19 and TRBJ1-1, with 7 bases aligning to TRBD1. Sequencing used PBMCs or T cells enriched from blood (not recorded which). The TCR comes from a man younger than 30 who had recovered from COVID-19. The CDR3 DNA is TGTGCCAGTAGTATCTCTGGGACAGTGAACACTGAAGCTTTCTTT. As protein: CASSISGTVNTEAFF.